Below are 30 T cell receptor beta chains sequenced from a single sample in a study of beta chain features in type 1 diabetes. TCRB transcripts that were expressed got sequenced, as all of the isolated RNA had been reverse transcribed. Assay used: immunoSEQ multiplex PCR; TCRdb lists only in-frame clones, some missing. This sample has tens of thousands of clones, with under 35% found just once. Material: stem cell memory CD4+ T cells from blood. All receptors derive from a woman aged 18-29 years in good health.

This clone was recorded a few times. The chain is built from TRBV28 and TRBJ2-5, with 8 positions matching TRBD1. The CDR3 totals 14 residues. The junction had 4 bases not matched to a gene; V was cut back by 2 bases and J by 5 bases. CDR1 MDHEN and CDR2 SYDVKM come from the germline V gene. CDR3 amino acids: CASSLDRGRETQYF. The CDR3 DNA reads TGTGCCAGCAGTTTAGACAGGGGTAGGGAGACCCAGTACTTC.

About this clone: Additional DNA sequences in this sample encode the identical CDR3. The CDR3 nucleotides read TGTGCCAGTAGTATAGAGCCAGGGAACACTGAAGCTTTCTTT. Protein sequence: CASSIEPGNTEAFF. The genes are TRBV19 and TRBJ1-1; D unresolved. The CDR3 is 14 residues long. CDR1 and CDR2 from the germline V gene are LNHDA and SQIVND (reference sequence). The V end was cut by 0 bases, the J end by 1 base, with 6 bases between.

The V and J genes are TRBV5-1 and TRBJ2-5; no firm D call. The DNA end is a closer match to TRBJ2-7, so the J assignment may be wrong. This CDR3 contains 13 residues. Per germline, CDR1 SGHRS and CDR2 YFSETQ. The CDR3 reads CASSASLSREQYF. DNA for the CDR3: TGCGCCAGCAGCGCTTCGCTTTCGCGCGAGCAGTACTTC.

The rearrangement links TRBV19 to TRBJ2-7; TRBD2 aligns across 9 bases. This CDR3 is 13 amino acids long. V was pared by 5 bases and J by 4 bases, with 3 bases of the junction left unmatched. Germline CDR1 LNHDA, CDR2 SQIVND (reference sequence). Here the CDR3 DNA reads TGTGCCAGTAGTTATAGCGGGAGATACGAGCAGTACTTC. Translation gives CASSYSGRYEQYF.

As DNA, the CDR3 is TGTGCCAGCAGCCAAGGGGCGGATGAGCAGTTCTTC. Translation: CASSQGADEQFF. V and J are TRBV7-8 and TRBJ2-1; maybe TRBD1 (5 bases). This CDR3 has 12 residues. Germline V gene sequence: CDR1 SGHVS, CDR2 FQNEAQ. V shed 5 bases and J shed 8 bases, with 10 bases lying between them.

As to this clone: A single base separates this from a much larger clone, so it may be a read error. The J gene is TRBJ1-1, the V gene TRBV11-3, with TRBD1 matching 8 bases. CDR1 and CDR2 (germline): SGHNT, YENEEA. The length of the CDR3 is 15 residues. Trimming removed 5 bases from V and 1 base from J; junction bases left unmatched: 6. CDR3 protein: CASSPWTGQNTEAFF. CDR3 nucleotide sequence: TGTGCCAGCAGCCCCTGGACAGGGCAGAACACTGAAGCTTTCTTT. The whole variable domain, filled in from reference TRBV11-3 and TRBJ1-1, reads EAGVVQSPRYKIIEKKQPVAFWCNPISGHNTLYWYLQNLGQGPELLIRYENEEAVDDSQLPKDRFSAERLKGVDSTLKIQPAELGDSAVYLCASSPWTGQNTEAFFGQGTRLTVV.

The V and J genes are TRBV4-3 and TRBJ2-2, with a tentative D call TRBD2 (7 bases). CDR1 is LGHNA and CDR2 is YSLEER in the germline V gene. V shed 5 bases and J shed 4 bases, with 14 bases lying between them. The CDR3 length is 15 residues. The DNA for the CDR3 is TGCGCCAGCAGCAGGGGGGGCCAGGCCACCGGGGAGCTGTTTTTT. As protein: CASSRGGQATGELFF.

This chain joins TRBV7-8 and TRBJ1-2; 7 nucleotides agree with TRBD1. This CDR3 has 14 residues. Losses at the gene ends were 1 base for V and 8 bases for J; bases not matched to a gene: 7. The germline CDR1 and CDR2 sequences are SGHVS and FQNEAQ. The CDR3 protein is CASSLEDRRVGYTF. The DNA of the CDR3 is TGTGCCAGCAGCTTAGAGGACAGGAGAGTCGGCTACACCTTC.

This rearrangement joins TRBV30 to TRBJ1-1; the D gene is possibly TRBD1 (5 bases). V dropped 4 bases and J dropped 8 bases, with 11 bases sitting between them. This CDR3 spans 11 amino acids. Per the germline V gene, CDR1 is GTSNPN and CDR2 is SVGIG (reference sequence). This CDR3 reads CAWTKTAEAFF. Written as DNA, the CDR3 is TGTGCCTGGACCAAGACAGCCGAAGCTTTCTTT.

The chain is built from TRBV11-2 and TRBJ2-3, with TRBD2 matching 9 bases. Germline V gives CDR1 SGHAT, CDR2 FQNNGV. The CDR3 runs 20 residues. The V gene end was trimmed by 0 bases and the J gene end by 1 base; junction bases not matched to a gene: 14. CDR3 loop: CASSLEVRRGGLPRTDTQYF. The DNA of the CDR3 is TGTGCCAGCAGCTTAGAGGTTAGGCGGGGGGGCCTTCCCCGCACAGATACGCAGTATTTT.

This sequence joins TRBV7-2 and TRBJ1-2; 7 bases align to TRBD1. Germline trimming cut 4 bases from V and 4 bases from J; bases unmatched to any gene: 12. This CDR3 has 16 amino acids. From germline, CDR1 is SGHTA and CDR2 FQGNSA. The CDR3 region has the DNA TGTGCCAGCAGCTCAAGATCAGGGGGTAGCGCCTATGGCTACACCTTC. It codes for CASSSRSGGSAYGYTF.

The chain combines TRBV4-1 with TRBJ2-3; 7 bases fit TRBD1. After removal of 4 bases from V and 0 bases from J, the junction contained 7 bases not matched to a gene. The CDR3 has 16 amino acids. Germline V gene sequence: CDR1 MGHRA, CDR2 YSYEKL. DNA of the CDR3: TGCGCCAGCAGCCGGCGACAGGGAACTAGCACAGATACGCAGTATTTT. Amino acid sequence: CASSRRQGTSTDTQYF.

The rearrangement uses TRBV2 and TRBJ1-1; D uncertain. Germline V gene sequence: CDR1 SNHLY, CDR2 FYNNEI. The CDR3 has 15 amino acids. Trimming left V 1 base short and J 2 bases short, with 11 bases between. Here the CDR3 DNA reads TGTGCCAGCAGTGAAGAACAGCCGCATAACACTGAAGCTTTCTTT. It codes for CASSEEQPHNTEAFF.

This clone was seen only a few times. The CDR3 reads CASSPGGDGYTF. Here the CDR3 DNA reads TGTGCCAGCTCTCCGGGAGGGGACGGCTACACCTTC. The chain links TRBV18 to TRBJ1-2, with a weak D call TRBD1 (5 bases). Looked up from germline, CDR1 is KGHSH and CDR2 is LQKENI. The CDR3 contains 12 residues. Trimming took 6 bases from V and 8 from J, leaving 13 bases between them.

J is TRBJ1-1 and V is TRBV18; D not certain. The germline V gene has CDR1 KGHSH and CDR2 LQKENI. V gave up 3 bases and J gave up 10 bases, with 18 bases separating them. The CDR3 covers 14 residues. DNA for the CDR3: TGTGCCAGCTCACCTACCCCCAAGGGCGGAGGAGCTTTCTTT. Translated: CASSPTPKGGGAFF.

J is TRBJ1-4 and V is TRBV5-4; D not certain. The CDR3 is made up of 16 amino acids. The ends were cut back, 4 bases at V and 0 bases at J, with 13 bases in the middle. Germline V lookup: CDR1 SGHNT, CDR2 YYREEE (reference sequence). CDR3 DNA sequence: TGTGCCAGCAGCAACCCCGGGGAGTCAACTAATGAAAAACTGTTTTTT. As protein: CASSNPGESTNEKLFF.

The V gene is TRBV14, the J gene TRBJ1-4; TRBD1 is a possible D gene (6 bases). The CDR3 runs to 16 residues. The germline V gene encodes CDR1 SGHDN and CDR2 FVKESK. The germline V and J ends were trimmed by 0 bases and 4 bases, with 12 bases remaining between them. The CDR3 loop reads CASSQEVGRGNEKLFF. In DNA form, the CDR3 reads TGTGCCAGCAGCCAAGAAGTCGGCAGGGGTAATGAAAAACTGTTTTTT.

This clone was detected a few times. This sequence joins TRBV9 and TRBJ2-1; D perhaps matches TRBD2 (5 bases). V was shortened by 4 bases and J by 9 bases, with 20 bases between the two germline ends. The CDR3 extends over 15 amino acids. The germline V gene encodes CDR1 SGDLS and CDR2 YYNGEE. The CDR3 nucleotides are TGTGCCAGCAGCCCTCATAGCAAGTCCGAGGGTGAGCAGTTCTTC. It encodes CASSPHSKSEGEQFF.

This clone was found a few times. The chain carries TRBV5-6 and TRBJ2-7, with 7 positions matching TRBD2. This CDR3 is 14 amino acids long. Germline lookup yields CDR1 SGHDT and CDR2 YYEEEE. With V trimmed by 4 bases and J by 5 bases, 9 bases remained unmatched. CDR3 DNA: TGTGCCAGCAGCCCCCGGGGAGGGCGCGACGAGCAGTACTTC. Amino acid sequence: CASSPRGGRDEQYF.

The chain uses TRBV4-3 and TRBJ1-6; D not certain. Trimming stripped 4 bases from V and 7 bases from J, with 5 bases between. The CDR3 consists of 12 residues. Germline values: CDR1 LGHNA, CDR2 YSLEER. The CDR3 reads CASSRENSPLHF. The CDR3 nucleotides are TGCGCCAGCAGCCGGGAGAATTCACCCCTCCACTTT.

The chain carries TRBV18 and TRBJ1-1; TRBD1 agrees at 11 bases. The trim removed 0 bases at V and 0 bases at J, leaving 3 bases unmatched. The CDR3 spans 17 residues. Germline V gives CDR1 KGHSH, CDR2 LQKENI. The CDR3 here is CASSPPGQGGMNTEAFF. Written as DNA, the CDR3 is TGTGCCAGCTCACCACCGGGACAGGGGGGCATGAACACTGAAGCTTTCTTT.

The CDR3 reads CASSQGQSNEKLFF. The CDR3, as DNA: TGTGCCAGCAGCCAGGGACAGAGTAATGAAAAACTGTTTTTT. The J gene is TRBJ1-4, the V gene TRBV9; TRBD1 agrees at 7 bases. Germline V gene lookup returns CDR1 SGDLS and CDR2 YYNGEE. Unmatched junction bases numbered 4, after V lost 4 bases and J lost 4 bases. The CDR3 consists of 14 residues.

This chain links TRBV5-6 with TRBJ2-2; 10 bases match TRBD2. Per germline, CDR1 SGHDT and CDR2 YYEEEE. This CDR3 contains 14 residues. Trimming removed 1 base from V and 9 bases from J; junction bases left unmatched: 3. CDR3 coding DNA: TGTGCCAGCAGCTTGACTAGCGGGACCCGGGAGCTGTTTTTT. Its protein is CASSLTSGTRELFF.

On this clone: Other DNA sequences from this sample encode an identical CDR3 as well. The genes are TRBV20-1 and TRBJ2-3, with D possibly being TRBD1 (6 bases). CDR3 length equals 11 residues. Germline V gene sequence: CDR1 DFQATT, CDR2 SNEGSKA (reference sequence). V was cut by 6 bases and J by 6 bases, with 10 bases left in between. The CDR3 is CSAVRGDTQYF. The CDR3 DNA reads TGCAGTGCCGTTAGGGGGGATACGCAGTATTTT.

This clone was detected once. V usage is TRBV11-1 and J usage is TRBJ2-5; 7 bases are shared with TRBD2. The CDR3 is made up of 16 amino acids. Germline V lookup: CDR1 SGHAT, CDR2 FQDESV (reference sequence). Trimming removed 8 bases from V and 5 bases from J; junction bases left unmatched: 17. CDR3 amino acids: CASVDASGFSGETQYF. The DNA of the CDR3 is TGTGCCAGCGTAGACGCTAGCGGTTTTTCGGGGGAGACCCAGTACTTC. Together with reference TRBV11-1 and TRBJ2-5, the CDR3 gives the full variable domain: EAEVAQSPRYKITEKSQAVAFWCDPISGHATLYWYRQILGQGPELLVQFQDESVVDDSQLPKDRFSAERLKGVDSTLKIQPAELGDSAMYLCASVDASGFSGETQYFGPGTRLLVL.

The chain carries TRBV9 and TRBJ2-2; D remains ambiguous. CDR3 length: 14 residues. Per the germline V gene, CDR1 is SGDLS and CDR2 is YYNGEE. The ends were cut back, 7 bases at V and 4 bases at J, with 14 bases in the middle. CDR3 sequence (DNA): TGTGCCAGCCGTACTCTAGTAGGCACCGGGGAGCTGTTTTTT. Its translation: CASRTLVGTGELFF.

The chain's CDR3 is CATSRYPPYEQYF. The CDR3, as DNA: TGTGCCACCAGCAGGTATCCTCCCTACGAGCAGTACTTC. The genes are TRBV15 and TRBJ2-7; D ambiguous. The V end lost 3 bases, the J end lost 2 bases, and 8 bases lay between the germline ends. This CDR3 region has 13 residues. Germline V CDR1 and CDR2: LNHNV, YYDKDF (reference sequence).

The V call is TRBV30, the J call TRBJ2-2; 13 bases are a match to TRBD2. CDR3 size: 17 residues. Trimming at V came to 0 bases and at J to 5 bases, leaving 6 bases not matched to a gene. Germline V gene lookup returns CDR1 GTSNPN and CDR2 SVGIG (reference sequence). The CDR3 is CAWSVTSGRAGTGELFF. The CDR3 DNA is TGTGCCTGGAGTGTAACTAGCGGGAGGGCCGGGACCGGGGAGCTGTTTTTT. Full variable domain (outside the CDR3, taken from reference TRBV30 and TRBJ2-2): SQTIHQWPATLVQPVGSPLSLECTVEGTSNPNLYWYRQAAGRGLQLLFYSVGIGQISSEVPQNLSASRPQDRQFILSSKKLLLSDSGFYLCAWSVTSGRAGTGELFFGEGSRLTVL.

The genes are TRBV19 and TRBJ1-1; D ambiguous. Germline V CDR1 and CDR2: LNHDA, SQIVND (reference sequence). This CDR3 is 15 amino acids long. Trimming removed 6 bases at V and 5 bases at J, with 19 bases between. In DNA, the CDR3 is TGTGCCAGTAGCCCCGAGGGCCCTGGGAGGACTGAAGCTTTCTTT. Amino acid sequence: CASSPEGPGRTEAFF.

This clone was counted only a few times. The chain uses TRBV7-2 and TRBJ1-6; tentative D call: TRBD1 (5 bases). The CDR3 has 15 residues. V lost 3 bases and J lost 5, with 11 bases in between. CDR1 is SGHTA and CDR2 is FQGNSA in the germline V gene. The CDR3 is CASSLGRADNSPLHF. The CDR3 DNA sequence: TGTGCCAGCAGCTTGGGCAGGGCCGATAATTCACCCCTCCACTTT.